The T cell receptor beta chain described here comes from a study of shared clonotypes between healthy human individuals. Measured with immunoSEQ multiplex PCR; TCRdb has only the in-frame clones, and not every one. The profile shows some 2,500,000 clones, 93% of them singletons. Germline CDR1 reads SNHLY; CDR2 reads FYNNEI. The CDR3 spans 15 residues. The rearrangement joins TRBV2 to TRBJ2-5, with 7 bases fitting TRBD1. The tail of the sequence fits TRBJ2-7 better, so the J call may be wrong. This receptor was taken from a man between 18 and 35 years old in good health. Some clones in this sample may be carry-over from other donors' samples. The sequenced sample was naive CD4+ T cells from PBMCs. Subset: CD45RA+ positively selected. CDR3 residues: CASSEYNWGQNEQYF. The CDR3 coding sequence is TGTGCCAGCAGTGAATATAATTGGGGACAGAACGAGCAGTACTTC.